The T cell receptor beta chain described here comes from a study of shared clonotypes between healthy human individuals. Deep was the level at which the assay was run. Source study methods: From ImmunoSEQ came sequences covering only the junction and carrying no quality scores, so filtering differed. Produced via immunoSEQ multiplex PCR; TCRdb's table is partial and in-frame only. The V and J calls and the clone size are those of that table, but D and trimming were determined from the DNA. The sample includes millions of clones, just over 90% of them seen just once. Findings and caveats of the study: With several donors compared, around 4.7% of naive CD4 clonotypes were shared.

With regard to this clone: Antigen unknown.

Caucasian adults residing in Nashville, Tennessee made up all the donors. Looked up from germline, CDR1 is SGHDT and CDR2 is YYEEEE. V lost 3 bases and J lost 5, with 12 bases in between. This CDR3 spans 13 amino acids. The specimen was naive CD4+ T cells sorted from blood. Subset defined: CD45RA+ positively selected. The TCR was taken from a man aged 18 to 30 in good health. The rearrangement uses TRBV5-6 and TRBJ2-7, with D unresolved. The CDR3 is CASSWLLGNEQYF. The CDR3 bases are TGTGCCAGCAGCTGGCTCTTAGGAAACGAGCAGTACTTC.